The subject of this entry is one T cell receptor beta chain. These data originate in a study of shared clonotypes between healthy human individuals. Trimming took off 1 base at V and 7 bases at J, with 14 bases between the two ends. CDR3 size: 15 residues. Sequenced by immunoSEQ multiplex PCR; TCRdb stores in-frame clones only, minus some. The sample comprises under 2.5 million clones, 85% to 95% of which are singletons, and around 0.38% rests with the top ten. Source material: naive CD4+ T cells from PBMCs. The subset was: CD45RA+ positively selected. V usage is TRBV5-3 and J usage is TRBJ1-4, with D possibly matching TRBD1 (6 bases). TRBV5-3 is recorded as an ORF, its role being uncertain. This clonotype originated in a man aged 18-30 years in good health. Some clones in this sample may be carry-over from other donors' samples. The DNA for the CDR3 is TGTGCCAGAAGCTTGCAAGGGGGGCGAGGTGAAAAACTGTTTTTT. Translation gives CARSLQGGRGEKLFF.